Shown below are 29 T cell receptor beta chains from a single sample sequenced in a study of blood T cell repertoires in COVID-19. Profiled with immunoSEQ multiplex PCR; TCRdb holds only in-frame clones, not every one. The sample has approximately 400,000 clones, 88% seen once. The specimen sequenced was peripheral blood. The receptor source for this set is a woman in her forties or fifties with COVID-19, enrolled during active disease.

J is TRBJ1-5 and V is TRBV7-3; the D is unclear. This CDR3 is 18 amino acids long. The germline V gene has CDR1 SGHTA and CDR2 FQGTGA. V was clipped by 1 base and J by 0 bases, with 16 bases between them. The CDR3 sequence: CASSLISVSHYSNQPQHF. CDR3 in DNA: TGTGCCAGCAGCTTAATATCAGTCTCTCATTATAGCAATCAGCCCCAGCATTTT.

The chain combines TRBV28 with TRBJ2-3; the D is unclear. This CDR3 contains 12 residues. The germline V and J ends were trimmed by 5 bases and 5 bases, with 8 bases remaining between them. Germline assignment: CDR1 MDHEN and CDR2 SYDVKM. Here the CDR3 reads CASSPGVDTQYF. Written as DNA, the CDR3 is TGTGCCAGCAGTCCCGGAGTAGATACGCAGTATTTT.

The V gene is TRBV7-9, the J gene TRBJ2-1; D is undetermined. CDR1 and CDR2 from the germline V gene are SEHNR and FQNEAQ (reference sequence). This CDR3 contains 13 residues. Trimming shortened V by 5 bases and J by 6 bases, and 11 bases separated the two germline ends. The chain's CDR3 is CASSLTASNEQFF. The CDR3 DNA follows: TGTGCCAGCAGCCTGACGGCTAGCAATGAGCAGTTCTTC.

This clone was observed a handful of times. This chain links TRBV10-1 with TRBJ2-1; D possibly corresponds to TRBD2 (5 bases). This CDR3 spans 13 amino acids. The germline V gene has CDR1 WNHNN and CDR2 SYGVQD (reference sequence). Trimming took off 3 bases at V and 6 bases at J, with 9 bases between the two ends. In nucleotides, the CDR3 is TGCGCCAGCAGTGACTGGAGGACCAATGAGCAGTTCTTC. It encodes CASSDWRTNEQFF.

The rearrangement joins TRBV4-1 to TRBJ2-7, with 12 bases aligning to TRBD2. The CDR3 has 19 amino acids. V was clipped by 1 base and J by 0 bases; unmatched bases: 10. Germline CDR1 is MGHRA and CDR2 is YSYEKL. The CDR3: CASSQVGGLAGQDSYEQYF. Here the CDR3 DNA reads TGCGCCAGCAGCCAAGTCGGAGGACTAGCGGGGCAAGACTCCTACGAGCAGTACTTC.

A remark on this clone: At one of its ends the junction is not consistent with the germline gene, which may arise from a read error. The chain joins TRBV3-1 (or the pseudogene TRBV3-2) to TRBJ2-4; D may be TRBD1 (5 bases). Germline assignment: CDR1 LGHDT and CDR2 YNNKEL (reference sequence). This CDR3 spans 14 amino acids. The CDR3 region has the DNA TGTGCCAGCACCCAAGGGGCGAGCAAAAACATTCAGTACTTC. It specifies CASTQGASKNIQYF.

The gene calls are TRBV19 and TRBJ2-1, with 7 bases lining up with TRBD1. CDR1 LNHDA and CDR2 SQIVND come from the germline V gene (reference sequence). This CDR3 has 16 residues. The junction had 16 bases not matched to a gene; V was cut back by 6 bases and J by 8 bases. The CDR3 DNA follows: TGTGCCAGTAGGCCGACCGGGACAGCCCCATCCTATGAGCAGTTCTTC. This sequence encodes CASRPTGTAPSYEQFF.

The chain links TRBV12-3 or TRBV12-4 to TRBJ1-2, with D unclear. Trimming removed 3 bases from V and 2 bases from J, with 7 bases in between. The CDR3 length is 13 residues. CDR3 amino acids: CASSFNGNYGYTF. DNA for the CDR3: TGTGCCAGCAGTTTTAACGGGAACTATGGCTACACCTTC.

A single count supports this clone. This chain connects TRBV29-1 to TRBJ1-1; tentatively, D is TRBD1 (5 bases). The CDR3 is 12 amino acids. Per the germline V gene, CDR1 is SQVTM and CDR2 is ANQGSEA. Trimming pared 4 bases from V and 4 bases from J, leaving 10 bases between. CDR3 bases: TGCAGCGTTGCACTTAGGGGCACTGAAGCTTTCTTT. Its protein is CSVALRGTEAFF.

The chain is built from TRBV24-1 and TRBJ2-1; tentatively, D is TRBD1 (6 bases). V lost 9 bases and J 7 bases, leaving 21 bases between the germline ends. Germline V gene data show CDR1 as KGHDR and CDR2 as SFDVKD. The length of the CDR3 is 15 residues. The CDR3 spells CATSHDGQGRNEQFF. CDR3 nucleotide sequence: TGTGCCACCTCCCACGACGGCCAGGGGAGAAATGAGCAGTTCTTC.

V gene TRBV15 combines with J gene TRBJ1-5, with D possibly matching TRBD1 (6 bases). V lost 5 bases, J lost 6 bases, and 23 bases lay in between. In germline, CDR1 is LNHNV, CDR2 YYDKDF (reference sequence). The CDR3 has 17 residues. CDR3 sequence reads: CATSPEGHRAVGQPQHF. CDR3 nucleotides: TGTGCCACCAGCCCAGAGGGTCACAGGGCCGTGGGTCAGCCCCAGCATTTT.

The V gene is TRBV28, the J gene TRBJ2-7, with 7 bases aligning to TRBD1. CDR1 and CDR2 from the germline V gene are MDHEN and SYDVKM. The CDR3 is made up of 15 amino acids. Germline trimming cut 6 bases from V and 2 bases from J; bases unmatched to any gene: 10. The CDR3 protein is CASRSPDRVPYEQYF. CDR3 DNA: TGTGCCAGCAGATCTCCCGACAGGGTCCCCTACGAGCAGTACTTC.

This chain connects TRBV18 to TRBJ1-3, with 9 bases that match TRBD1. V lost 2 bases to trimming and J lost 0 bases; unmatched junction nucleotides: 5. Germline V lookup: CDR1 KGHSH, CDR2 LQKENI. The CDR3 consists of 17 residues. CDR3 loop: CASSPRGQGFSGNTIYF. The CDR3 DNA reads TGTGCCAGCTCACCAAGGGGACAGGGCTTCTCTGGAAACACCATATATTTT. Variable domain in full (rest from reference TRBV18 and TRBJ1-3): NAGVMQNPRHLVRRRGQEARLRCSPMKGHSHVYWYRQLPEEGLKFMVYLQKENIIDESGMPKERFSAEFPKEGPSILRIQQVVRGDSAAYFCASSPRGQGFSGNTIYFGEGSWLTVV.

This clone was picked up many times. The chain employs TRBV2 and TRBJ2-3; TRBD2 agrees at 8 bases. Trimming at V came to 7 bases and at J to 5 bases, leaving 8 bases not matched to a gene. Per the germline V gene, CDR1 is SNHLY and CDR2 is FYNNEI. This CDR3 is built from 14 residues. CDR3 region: CASMAGTRGDTQYF. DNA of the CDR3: TGTGCCAGCATGGCCGGGACTAGGGGAGATACGCAGTATTTT. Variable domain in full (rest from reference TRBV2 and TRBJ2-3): EPEVTQTPSHQVTQMGQEVILRCVPISNHLYFYWYRQILGQKVEFLVSFYNNEISEKSEIFDDQFSVERPDGSNFTLKIRSTKLEDSAMYFCASMAGTRGDTQYFGPGTRLTVL.

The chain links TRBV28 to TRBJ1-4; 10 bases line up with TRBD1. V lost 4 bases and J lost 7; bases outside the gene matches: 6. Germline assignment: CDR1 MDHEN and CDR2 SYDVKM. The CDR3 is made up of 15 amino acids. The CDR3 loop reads CASSWPGQGSEKLFF. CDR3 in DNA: TGTGCCAGCAGTTGGCCGGGACAGGGGTCTGAAAAACTGTTTTTT.

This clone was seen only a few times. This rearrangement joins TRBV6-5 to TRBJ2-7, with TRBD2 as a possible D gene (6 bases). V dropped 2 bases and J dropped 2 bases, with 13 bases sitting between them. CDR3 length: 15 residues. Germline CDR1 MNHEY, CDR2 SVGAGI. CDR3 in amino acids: CASSYNPGGAYEQYF. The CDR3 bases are TGTGCCAGCAGTTACAACCCCGGGGGAGCCTACGAGCAGTACTTC.

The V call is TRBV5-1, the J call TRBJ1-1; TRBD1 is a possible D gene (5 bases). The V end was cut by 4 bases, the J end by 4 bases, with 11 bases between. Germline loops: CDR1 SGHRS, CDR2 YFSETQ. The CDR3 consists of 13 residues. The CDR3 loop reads CASSQETVTEAFF. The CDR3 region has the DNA TGCGCCAGCAGCCAAGAGACAGTCACTGAAGCTTTCTTT.

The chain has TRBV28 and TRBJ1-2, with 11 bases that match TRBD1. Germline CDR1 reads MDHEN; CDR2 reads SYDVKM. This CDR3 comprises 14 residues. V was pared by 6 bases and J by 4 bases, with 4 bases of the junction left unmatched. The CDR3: CASRPGQGVYGYTF. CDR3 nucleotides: TGTGCCAGCAGACCGGGACAGGGGGTCTATGGCTACACCTTC.

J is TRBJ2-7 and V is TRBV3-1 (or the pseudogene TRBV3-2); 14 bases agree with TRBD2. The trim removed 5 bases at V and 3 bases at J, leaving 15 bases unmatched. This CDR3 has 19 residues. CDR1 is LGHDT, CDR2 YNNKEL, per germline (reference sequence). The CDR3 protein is CASSSRAGTSGGLHYEQYF. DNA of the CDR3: TGTGCCAGCAGCTCACGGGCCGGGACTAGCGGGGGCCTTCACTACGAGCAGTACTTC.

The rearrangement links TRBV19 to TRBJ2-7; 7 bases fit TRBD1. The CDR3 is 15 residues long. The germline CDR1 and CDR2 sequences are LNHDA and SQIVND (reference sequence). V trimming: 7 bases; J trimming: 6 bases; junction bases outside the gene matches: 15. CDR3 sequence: CASKPRTGKAGEQYF. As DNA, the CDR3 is TGTGCCAGTAAGCCCCGGACAGGTAAAGCAGGCGAGCAGTACTTC. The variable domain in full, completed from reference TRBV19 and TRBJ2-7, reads DGGITQSPKYLFRKEGQNVTLSCEQNLNHDAMYWYRQDPGQGLRLIYYSQIVNDFQKGDIAEGYSVSREKKESFPLTVTSAQKNPTAFYLCASKPRTGKAGEQYFGPGTRLTVT.

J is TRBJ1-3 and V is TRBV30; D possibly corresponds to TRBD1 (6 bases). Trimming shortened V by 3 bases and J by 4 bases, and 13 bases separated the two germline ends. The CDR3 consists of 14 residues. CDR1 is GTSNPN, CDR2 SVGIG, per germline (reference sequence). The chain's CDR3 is CAWRGHLLGNTIYF. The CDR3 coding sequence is TGTGCCTGGAGGGGACACCTGCTCGGAAACACCATATATTTT.

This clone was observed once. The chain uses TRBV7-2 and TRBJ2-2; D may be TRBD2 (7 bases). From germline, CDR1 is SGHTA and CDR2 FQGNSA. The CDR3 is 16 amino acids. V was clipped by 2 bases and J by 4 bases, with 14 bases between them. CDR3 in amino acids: CASSLQRGGLTGELFF. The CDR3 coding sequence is TGTGCCAGCAGCTTACAGAGGGGGGGTCTCACCGGGGAGCTGTTTTTT.

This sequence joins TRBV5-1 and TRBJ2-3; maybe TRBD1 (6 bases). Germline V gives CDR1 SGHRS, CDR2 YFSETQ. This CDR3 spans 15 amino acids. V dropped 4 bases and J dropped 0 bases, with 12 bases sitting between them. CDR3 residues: CASSGSGVSTDTQYF. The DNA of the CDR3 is TGCGCCAGCAGCGGTTCAGGGGTCAGCACAGATACGCAGTATTTT.

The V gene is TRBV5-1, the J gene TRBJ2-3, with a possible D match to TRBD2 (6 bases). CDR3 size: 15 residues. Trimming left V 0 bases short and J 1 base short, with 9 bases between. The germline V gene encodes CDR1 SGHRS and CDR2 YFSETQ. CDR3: CASSLGGARTDTQYF. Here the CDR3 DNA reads TGCGCCAGCAGCTTGGGCGGGGCACGCACAGATACGCAGTATTTT.

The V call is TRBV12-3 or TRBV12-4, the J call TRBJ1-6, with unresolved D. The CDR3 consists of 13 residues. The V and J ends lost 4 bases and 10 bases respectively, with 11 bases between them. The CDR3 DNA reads TGTGCCAGCAGTTCCCAACTTGTATCACCCCTCCACTTT. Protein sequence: CASSSQLVSPLHF.

CDR3 residues: CASSMEGSYEQYF. The CDR3 nucleotides read TGCGCCAGCAGCATGGAGGGGTCCTACGAGCAGTACTTC. The chain couples TRBV5-1 to TRBJ2-7; tentative D call: TRBD2 (6 bases). The germline V gene has CDR1 SGHRS and CDR2 YFSETQ. The CDR3 loop spans 13 amino acids. V lost 4 bases to trimming and J lost 1 base, with 9 bases between them.

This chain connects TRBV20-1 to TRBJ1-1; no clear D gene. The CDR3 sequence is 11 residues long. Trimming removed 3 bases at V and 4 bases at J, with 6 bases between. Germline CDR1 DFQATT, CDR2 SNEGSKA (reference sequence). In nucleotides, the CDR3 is TGCAGTGCTAGTCAGGCCACTGAAGCTTTCTTT. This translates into CSASQATEAFF.

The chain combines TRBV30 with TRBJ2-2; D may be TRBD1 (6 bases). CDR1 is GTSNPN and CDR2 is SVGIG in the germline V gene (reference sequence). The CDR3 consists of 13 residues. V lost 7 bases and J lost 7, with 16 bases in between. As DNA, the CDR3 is TGTGCCTCCGGAGAGGGGGTGGTCGGGGAGCTGTTTTTT. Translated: CASGEGVVGELFF.

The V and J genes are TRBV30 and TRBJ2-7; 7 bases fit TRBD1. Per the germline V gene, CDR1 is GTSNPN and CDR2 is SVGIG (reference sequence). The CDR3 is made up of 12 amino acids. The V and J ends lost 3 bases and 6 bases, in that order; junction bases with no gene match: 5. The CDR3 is CAWSDDRAEQYF. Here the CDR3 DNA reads TGTGCCTGGAGCGACGACAGGGCCGAGCAGTACTTC.